This T cell receptor (beta chain) derives from a study of blood T cell repertoires in COVID-19. V gave up 2 bases and J gave up 7 bases, with 11 bases separating them. Germline loops: CDR1 GTSNPN, CDR2 SVGIG (reference sequence). This CDR3 is 12 amino acids long. Data came from immunoSEQ multiplex PCR; TCRdb stores just in-frame clones and leaves some out. Found here are more than 120,000 clones, about 91% of them singletons; the top ten hold roughly 28%. The rearrangement joins TRBV30 to TRBJ1-2; tentatively, D is TRBD1 (5 bases). Sequenced input: peripheral blood. The sequence was obtained from a human donor in a cohort sampled during active COVID-19. CDR3 sequence: CAWSLRGGGYTF. In DNA form, the CDR3 reads TGTGCCTGGAGTTTGCGGGGGGGTGGCTACACCTTC.